This T cell receptor (beta chain) was documented in a study of blood T cell repertoires in COVID-19. In the authors' workflow: For nucleated cells, counts were estimated from reference gene primer amplification. The table came from immunoSEQ multiplex PCR; TCRdb's copy has only in-frame clones and leaves some out. V and J calls and clone size follow that table, whereas D and trimming were derived from the DNA. The sample contains around 250,000 clones, roughly 83% of which appear only once. This CDR3 spans 15 amino acids. Germline CDR1 is SGHTA and CDR2 is FQGNSA. Trimming took 1 base from V and 8 from J, leaving 14 bases between them.

The sequenced sample consisted of PBMCs or T cells enriched from blood (not recorded which). The receptor comes from a woman in her 50s who had recovered from COVID-19. The chain carries TRBV7-2 and TRBJ1-4; D unclear. CDR3 residues: CASSLGWAGREKLFF. The DNA for the CDR3 is TGTGCCAGCAGCTTAGGTTGGGCCGGAAGGGAAAAACTGTTTTTT. The full variable domain, its missing parts supplied by reference TRBV7-2 and TRBJ1-4, is GAGVSQSPSNKVTEKGKDVELRCDPISGHTALYWYRQSLGQGLEFLIYFQGNSAPDKSGLPSDRFSAERTGGSVSTLTIQRTQQEDSAVYLCASSLGWAGREKLFFGSGTQLSVL.